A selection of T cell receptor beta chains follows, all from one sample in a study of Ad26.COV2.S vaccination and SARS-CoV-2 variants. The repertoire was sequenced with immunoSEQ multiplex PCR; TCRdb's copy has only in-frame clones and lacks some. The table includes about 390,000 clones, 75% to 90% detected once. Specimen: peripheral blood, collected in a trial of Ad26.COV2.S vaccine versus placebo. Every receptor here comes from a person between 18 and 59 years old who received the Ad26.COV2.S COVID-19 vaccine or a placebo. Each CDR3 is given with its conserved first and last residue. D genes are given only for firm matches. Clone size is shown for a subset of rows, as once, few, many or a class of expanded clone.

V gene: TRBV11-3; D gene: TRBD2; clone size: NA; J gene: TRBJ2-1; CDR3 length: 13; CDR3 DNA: TGTGCCAGCAGCGCGGTAGCGGGAGGGGAGCAGTTCTTC; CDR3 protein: CASSAVAGGEQFF
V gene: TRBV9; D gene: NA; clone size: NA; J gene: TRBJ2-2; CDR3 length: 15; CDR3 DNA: TGTGCCAGCAGCGTAACCGGGCACACTACCGGGGAGCTGTTTTTT; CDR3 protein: CASSVTGHTTGELFF
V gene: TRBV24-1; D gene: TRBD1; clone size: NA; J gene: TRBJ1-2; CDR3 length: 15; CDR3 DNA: TGTGCCACCAGTGATTCAGGGGGCGGGTACTATGGCTACACCTTC; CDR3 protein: CATSDSGGGYYGYTF
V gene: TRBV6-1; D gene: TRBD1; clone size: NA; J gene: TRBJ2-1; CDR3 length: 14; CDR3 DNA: TGTGCCAGCAGTGAACCACAGGGGATCAATGAGCAGTTCTTC; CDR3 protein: CASSEPQGINEQFF
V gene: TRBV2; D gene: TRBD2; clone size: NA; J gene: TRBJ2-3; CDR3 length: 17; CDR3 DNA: TGTGCCAGCAGTGAATACTCCCCCGCGGGGGGAATGGATACGCAGTATTTT; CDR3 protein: CASSEYSPAGGMDTQYF
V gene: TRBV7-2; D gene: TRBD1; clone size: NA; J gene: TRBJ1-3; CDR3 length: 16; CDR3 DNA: TGTGCCAGCAGTCCGCATGACAGGGGCTCTGGAAACACCATATATTTT; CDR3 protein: CASSPHDRGSGNTIYF
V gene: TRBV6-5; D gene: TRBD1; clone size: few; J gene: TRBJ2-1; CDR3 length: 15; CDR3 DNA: TGTGCCAGCAGTTTAACAGGGGACCGCGGGAATGAGCAGTTCTTC; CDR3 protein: CASSLTGDRGNEQFF
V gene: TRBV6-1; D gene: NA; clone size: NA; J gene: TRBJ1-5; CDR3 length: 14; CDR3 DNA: TGTGCCAGCAGTGAGGGAGAGCCTGGTCAGCCCCAGCATTTT; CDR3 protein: CASSEGEPGQPQHF
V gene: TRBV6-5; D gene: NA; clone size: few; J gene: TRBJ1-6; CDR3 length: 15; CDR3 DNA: TGTGCCAGCAGTAAGTCCGGGACGGGAAATTCACCCCTCCACTTT; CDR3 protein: CASSKSGTGNSPLHF
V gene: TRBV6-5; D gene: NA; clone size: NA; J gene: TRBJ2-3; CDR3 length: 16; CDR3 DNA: TGTGCCAGCAGTTATGGCTCGGCCGACGGCACAGATACGCAGTATTTT; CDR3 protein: CASSYGSADGTDTQYF
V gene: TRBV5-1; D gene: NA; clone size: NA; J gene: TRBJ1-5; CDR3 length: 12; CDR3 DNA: TGCGCCAGCAGCTCCGCCAGGAAGCCCCAGCATTTT; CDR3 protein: CASSSARKPQHF
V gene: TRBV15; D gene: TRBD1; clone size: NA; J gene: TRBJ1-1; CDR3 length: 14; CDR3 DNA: TGTGCCACCAGCAGGGGACAGGGGATCACTGAAGCTTTCTTT; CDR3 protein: CATSRGQGITEAFF
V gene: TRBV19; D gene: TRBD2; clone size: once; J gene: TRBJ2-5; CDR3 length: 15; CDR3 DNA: TGTGCCAGTAGTATAGGGCGGGGGGGCAAAGAGACCCAGTACTTC; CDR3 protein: CASSIGRGGKETQYF
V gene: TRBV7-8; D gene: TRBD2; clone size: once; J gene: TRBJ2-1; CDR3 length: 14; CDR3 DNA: TGTGCCAGCAGCTTATGGCGGGGGGGCGATGAGCAGTTCTTC; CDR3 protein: CASSLWRGGDEQFF
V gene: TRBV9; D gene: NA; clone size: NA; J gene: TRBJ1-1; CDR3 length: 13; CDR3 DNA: TGTGCCAGCAGCGGAACATATAACACTGAAGCTTTCTTT; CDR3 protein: CASSGTYNTEAFF
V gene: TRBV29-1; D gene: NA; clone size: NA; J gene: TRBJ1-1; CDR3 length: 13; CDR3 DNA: TGCAGCGCGGAAAAGGGGTCGAACACTGAAGCTTTCTTT; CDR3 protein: CSAEKGSNTEAFF
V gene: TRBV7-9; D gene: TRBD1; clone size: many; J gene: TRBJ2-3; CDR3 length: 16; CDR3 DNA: TGTGCCAGCAGCTTAGGGGGACAGGGCGAGACAGATACGCAGTATTTT; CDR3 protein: CASSLGGQGETDTQYF